This TCR beta chain was recorded in a study of T cell repertoires in ileal Crohn's disease. Profiled with immunoSEQ multiplex PCR; TCRdb holds only in-frame clones, not every one. The sample carries 15,000 to 20,000 clones, 65% to 80% recorded once. The time point is: neoterminal ileum biopsy at postoperative endoscopy, about 6 months after surgery. This clone is large (0.1 to 1%). The receptor comes from an adult with Crohn's disease. Sequences were obtained from ileal tissue.

CDR3 in amino acids: CAIKRDRNEAFF. The CDR3 nucleotides are TGTGCCATCAAGAGGGACAGGAATGAAGCTTTCTTT. The chain joins TRBV10-3 to TRBJ1-1; 8 bases agree with TRBD1. Germline V CDR1 and CDR2: ENHRY, SYGVKD. The CDR3 is 12 residues long. Trimming removed 7 bases from V and 7 bases from J; junction bases left unmatched: 5.